The clone carrying this TCR beta chain has ten or more counts. Its antigen is still unknown. TCR beta CDR3 regions were amplified from RNA transcripts. The study used the HTBI primer set for a first-round RT-PCR of the TCR CDR3. MiXCR, run by TCRdb on the multiplex PCR reads, gives a single entry per CDR3 protein. The table shows more than 150,000 distinct CDR3 sequences, with approximately 17% occurring only once. The data were obtained in a study of T cells in Graves' hyperthyroidism and ophthalmopathy. The study's findings and limits: Ophthalmopathy got predicted by the model a median roughly 6.4 months before its onset.

Clinical symptoms, serum thyroxine and TRAb, thyroid ultrasound and orbital computed tomography together formed the diagnostic basis. The CDR3 extends over 15 amino acids. Germline-derived CDR1 and CDR2 are SGHRS and YFSETQ. The V end lost 3 bases, the J end lost 1 base, and 13 bases lay between the germline ends. The sequenced sample was blood. This clonotype was sampled from a woman aged 50 to 60 with Graves' hyperthyroidism. The rearrangement joins TRBV5-1 to TRBJ1-1; no clear D gene. DNA of the CDR3: TGCGCCAGCAGCTATGGCCCGACGGCGAACACTGAAGCTTTCTTT. It is translated as CASSYGPTANTEAFF.